This paragraph covers one T cell receptor (beta chain) sequence. The J segment lost 9 bases and the V segment lost 5 bases, leaving 13 bases of the junction unmatched. CDR3 length: 16 residues. The sample comes from a study of patients and donors after allogeneic stem cell transplantation. Using its own MiXCR run on the RT-PCR reads, TCRdb lists one record per CDR3 protein. The profile covers hundreds of thousands of distinct CDR3 sequences, with roughly 16% appearing a single time and 7% to 7.5% taken by the ten largest. This TCR derives from a human donor who was either an allogeneic HSCT recipient or a stem cell or donor lymphocyte infusion donor (not recorded which). It is not recorded whose cells these are; they may come from a transplant donor. The chain couples TRBV12-3 or TRBV12-4 to TRBJ2-1; 10 bases line up with TRBD1. The sample comprised blood, either unsorted or a sorted T cell fraction (not recorded which). The CDR3 DNA sequence: TGTGCCAGCAGTGGGACGACAGGGGGCTTCAGGCGTGAGCAGTTCTTC. It translates to CASSGTTGGFRREQFF.